This T cell receptor beta chain was captured in a study of cytomegalovirus exposure and HLA in healthy donors. This CDR3 is built from 15 residues. The germline V gene has CDR1 LNHNV and CDR2 YYDKDF (reference sequence). Trimming stripped 1 base from V and 2 bases from J, with 8 bases between. PCR involved 60 Vbeta and 13 Jbeta primers. Clones were sequenced by immunoSEQ multiplex PCR, and TCRdb holds only the in-frame ones, with some missing. The table lists under 90,000 clones, 65% to 70% of them singletons, with 7.5% to 9% in the top ten. The chain combines TRBV15 with TRBJ1-4; D uncertain. The source is a man in his forties in good health and CMV-seropositive. The sequencing input was PBMCs. The CDR3 nucleotides are TGTGCCACCAGCAGAGGATCGGGGACTAATGAAAAACTGTTTTTT. Its protein is CATSRGSGTNEKLFF.